The entry below gives a single TCR beta chain sequence along with its context. The CDR3 is made up of 15 amino acids. V shed 0 bases and J shed 0 bases, with 8 bases lying between them. In germline, CDR1 is LGHNA, CDR2 YNFKEQ. This sample was taken from a study of blood T cell repertoires in COVID-19. Sequenced by immunoSEQ multiplex PCR; TCRdb stores in-frame clones only, minus some. The sample holds approximately 310,000 clones, around nine tenths seen once. The origin of this receptor is a man in his sixties who had recovered from COVID-19. The sequenced sample was PBMCs or T cells enriched from blood (not recorded which). The chain employs TRBV4-2 and TRBJ2-5, with D maybe TRBD2 (5 bases). The DNA of the CDR3 is TGTGCCAGCAGCCAAGAGGGGAGAAACCAAGAGACCCAGTACTTC. Amino acids: CASSQEGRNQETQYF.